Listed here is a single T cell receptor beta chain. This table comes from immunoSEQ multiplex PCR, and its TCRdb copy is limited to in-frame clones, with some not included. The sample lists approximately 760,000 clones, 70% to 90% occurring once. The data derive from a study of shared T cell receptors in the human thymus. V was clipped by 0 bases and J by 14 bases, with 10 bases between them. Per germline, CDR1 MRHNA and CDR2 SNTAGT. This CDR3 contains 11 residues. A further study also used this sample, focusing on human thymus T cells. According to that study: The donors were infants in Finland with congenital heart defects, otherwise immunologically healthy. In corrective heart surgery, resections were taken, and these provided the thymus tissue. Thymic and blood repertoires showed apparently biased V and J gene usage.

The clonotype was recovered from a girl less than two years old with a congenital heart defect. The gene calls are TRBV6-4 and TRBJ1-2, with D possibly TRBD1 on 5 matching bases. Sample: thymocytes. The CDR3 is CASSDSGVLTF. CDR3 DNA sequence: TGTGCCAGCAGTGACTCAGGGGTCTTAACCTTC.